One sample yielded the 24 T cell receptor beta chains listed below, sequenced in a study of beta chain features in type 1 diabetes. For these receptors, no antigen is known. Study results and caveats: Among patients with Type 1 diabetes, TCRB CDR3s were moderately but significantly shorter in every one of the four CD4+ subsets.

What was sequenced were expressed TCRB transcripts, since all of the isolated RNA had been reverse transcribed. The repertoire was sequenced with immunoSEQ multiplex PCR; TCRdb's copy has only in-frame clones and lacks some. There are around 100,000 clones in the sample; about 26% occur only once, and about 0.49% lies in the top ten. Sequenced: central memory CD4+ T cells from blood. These receptors were taken from a woman between 18 and 29 years old with type 1 diabetes.

The CDR3 DNA sequence: TGTGCCAGCAGCTTAGATCGGGGAGGGAACAATGAGCAGTTCTTC. As protein: CASSLDRGGNNEQFF. The chain employs TRBV11-2 and TRBJ2-1; 7 nucleotides line up with TRBD2. The CDR3 loop spans 15 amino acids. The V gene's germline CDR1 is SGHAT and CDR2 FQNNGV. The trim removed 0 bases at V and 5 bases at J, leaving 4 bases unmatched.

CDR3 sequence (DNA): TGTGCCAGTAGTACAGATCGCGGGAGGGGGACCACCGGGGAGCTGTTTTTT. It encodes CASSTDRGRGTTGELFF. The rearrangement uses TRBV19 and TRBJ2-2; 9 bases map to TRBD2. In germline, CDR1 is LNHDA, CDR2 SQIVND (reference sequence). The CDR3 runs to 17 residues. Germline trimming cut 4 bases from V and 4 bases from J; bases unmatched to any gene: 10.

This chain links TRBV10-3 with TRBJ1-1; D may be TRBD1 (5 bases). This CDR3 region has 16 residues. V gave up 4 bases and J gave up 3 bases, with 18 bases separating them. Germline V gene sequence: CDR1 ENHRY, CDR2 SYGVKD. The CDR3 coding sequence is TGTGCCATCAGTGGGGGGGGAGCCCGGGGTGACACTGAAGCTTTCTTT. Translating gives CAISGGGARGDTEAFF.

This clone has only one observation. The rearrangement uses TRBV12-5 and TRBJ1-2, with 7 bases aligning to TRBD1. The CDR3 extends over 14 amino acids. CDR1 and CDR2 (germline): LGHNT, FRNRAP. Trimming removed 5 bases from V and 0 bases from J; junction bases left unmatched: 3. Here the CDR3 DNA reads TGTGCTAGTGGTGGGGACAGCGCTAACTATGGCTACACCTTC. This translates into CASGGDSANYGYTF.

This clone was observed a handful of times. The chain uses TRBV30 and TRBJ2-3; 8 bases line up with TRBD2. There are 12 residues in the CDR3. The V segment lost 7 bases and the J segment 6 bases; nucleotides outside the gene matches: 6. Germline loops: CDR1 GTSNPN, CDR2 SVGIG (reference sequence). CDR3: CAYLAGRDTQYF. The CDR3 DNA reads TGTGCCTACTTAGCGGGAAGGGATACGCAGTATTTT.

This clone was counted only a few times. V and J are TRBV7-2 and TRBJ2-1; possible D gene TRBD2, 6 bases. This CDR3 is built from 14 residues. Trimming removed 4 bases from V and 4 bases from J, with 11 bases in between. The germline V gene encodes CDR1 SGHTA and CDR2 FQGNSA. The CDR3 loop is CASSSSGRYNEQFF. The CDR3 DNA reads as TGTGCCAGCAGCTCATCGGGGAGGTACAATGAGCAGTTCTTC.

This chain connects TRBV18 to TRBJ2-7, with a tentative D call TRBD2 (6 bases). The germline V gene encodes CDR1 KGHSH and CDR2 LQKENI. This CDR3 is built from 15 residues. The ends were cut back, 2 bases at V and 4 bases at J, with 15 bases in the middle. CDR3 protein: CASSPNRAGSYEQYF. The CDR3 nucleotides read TGTGCCAGCTCACCAAACCGCGCGGGGAGTTACGAGCAGTACTTC.

The V gene is TRBV19, the J gene TRBJ2-1, with 9 bases that match TRBD1. Losses at the gene ends were 5 bases for V and 8 bases for J; bases not matched to a gene: 13. The CDR3 contains 16 residues. CDR1 is LNHDA and CDR2 is SQIVND in the germline V gene (reference sequence). In nucleotides, the CDR3 is TGTGCCAGTAGTTCTAGAACAGGGGGCTATTTGGATGAGCAGTTCTTC. Its protein is CASSSRTGGYLDEQFF.

This clone was picked up a small number of times. In DNA, the CDR3 is TGTGCCACCGCGCGGGGTCCTGGGGCCAACGTCCTGACTTTC. It codes for CATARGPGANVLTF. V usage is TRBV27 and J usage is TRBJ2-6; D is perhaps TRBD2 (6 bases). The germline V and J ends were trimmed by 10 bases and 2 bases, with 12 bases remaining between them. Germline values: CDR1 MNHEY, CDR2 SMNVEV (reference sequence). CDR3 length: 14 residues.

This clone has a handful of counts. J is TRBJ2-2 and V is TRBV7-2, with TRBD2 matching 8 bases. Germline values: CDR1 SGHTA, CDR2 FQGNSA. The CDR3 is 19 residues long. V dropped 5 bases and J dropped 3; count of bases not matched to a gene: 17. CDR3 in DNA: TGTGCCAGCAGCCTAAGCCAGCAAACTAGCGGAGCCTACACCGGGGAGCTGTTTTTT. Its translation is CASSLSQQTSGAYTGELFF. The variable domain in full, with the rest retrieved from reference TRBV7-2 and TRBJ2-2, is GAGVSQSPSNKVTEKGKDVELRCDPISGHTALYWYRQSLGQGLEFLIYFQGNSAPDKSGLPSDRFSAERTGGSVSTLTIQRTQQEDSAVYLCASSLSQQTSGAYTGELFFGEGSRLTVL.

The chain recombines TRBV19 with TRBJ2-2; the match to TRBD1 covers 9 bases. The V gene end was trimmed by 5 bases and the J gene end by 6 bases; junction bases not matched to a gene: 10. This CDR3 is built from 16 residues. CDR1 and CDR2 from the germline V gene are LNHDA and SQIVND (reference sequence). The CDR3 spells CASSFPGTGRAGELFF. The CDR3 DNA reads as TGTGCCAGTAGTTTCCCCGGGACAGGGAGAGCCGGGGAGCTGTTTTTT.

This chain connects TRBV18 to TRBJ2-7; TRBD1 aligns across 7 bases. The CDR3 totals 15 residues. Trimming took 3 bases from V and 0 from J; bases not matched to a gene: 5. Germline V lookup: CDR1 KGHSH, CDR2 LQKENI. Here the CDR3 reads CASSPGTVSSYEQYF. In DNA form, the CDR3 reads TGTGCCAGCTCACCTGGGACAGTGAGCTCCTACGAGCAGTACTTC. Supplemented by reference TRBV18 and TRBJ2-7, the full variable domain reads NAGVMQNPRHLVRRRGQEARLRCSPMKGHSHVYWYRQLPEEGLKFMVYLQKENIIDESGMPKERFSAEFPKEGPSILRIQQVVRGDSAAYFCASSPGTVSSYEQYFGPGTRLTVT.

The V call is TRBV7-8, the J call TRBJ1-4; no clear D. The length of the CDR3 is 13 residues. V gave up 5 bases and J gave up 7 bases, with 11 bases separating them. Germline V CDR1 and CDR2: SGHVS, FQNEAQ. The DNA for the CDR3 is TGTGCCAGCAGCCTCAGAGGAAGTGAAAAACTGTTTTTT. Protein product: CASSLRGSEKLFF. Filled out from reference TRBV7-8 and TRBJ1-4, the complete variable domain reads GAGVSQSPRYKVAKRGQDVALRCDPISGHVSLFWYQQALGQGPEFLTYFQNEAQLDKSGLPSDRFFAERPEGSVSTLKIQRTQQEDSAVYLCASSLRGSEKLFFGSGTQLSVL.

The chain combines TRBV5-1 with TRBJ2-3, with TRBD2 matching 10 bases. J lost 0 bases, V lost 4 bases, and 5 bases had no gene match. The germline V gene has CDR1 SGHRS and CDR2 YFSETQ. There are 16 residues in the CDR3. The CDR3 loop is CASSQAGLASTDTQYF. DNA of the CDR3: TGCGCCAGCAGCCAGGCGGGACTAGCGAGCACAGATACGCAGTATTTT.

This clone was picked up a small number of times. The chain carries TRBV9 and TRBJ2-5, with 7 bases matching TRBD2. The length of the CDR3 is 17 residues. The germline gives CDR1 SGDLS, CDR2 YYNGEE. The ends lost 0 bases at V and 5 bases at J; junction bases unmatched: 13. The CDR3 DNA reads as TGTGCCAGCAGCGTAGACGCCCTTGGGGGGGGTGAGGAGACCCAGTACTTC. Amino acids: CASSVDALGGGEETQYF.

This clone was seen a handful of times. The gene calls are TRBV30 and TRBJ1-1; 9 bases fit TRBD1. Germline V lookup: CDR1 GTSNPN, CDR2 SVGIG (reference sequence). Germline trimming cut 3 bases from V and 0 bases from J; bases unmatched to any gene: 5. CDR3 size: 15 residues. The CDR3 protein is CAWSSRQGVNTEAFF. In DNA, the CDR3 is TGTGCCTGGAGCTCCAGACAGGGGGTGAACACTGAAGCTTTCTTT.

This clone was seen a handful of times. This chain connects TRBV2 to TRBJ2-7; D may be TRBD1 (6 bases). The germline CDR1 and CDR2 sequences are SNHLY and FYNNEI. The length of the CDR3 is 12 residues. V was clipped by 6 bases and J by 4 bases, with 10 bases between them. CDR3 coding DNA: TGTGCCAGCAGAGCCACAGGGTACGAGCAGTACTTC. It translates to CASRATGYEQYF.

The chain combines TRBV18 with TRBJ2-1; TRBD2 agrees at 8 bases. J gave up 4 bases and V 6 bases, and 8 bases lay outside the gene matches. The CDR3 contains 15 residues. Germline V CDR1 and CDR2: KGHSH, LQKENI. The CDR3 spells CASSQSGSEYNEQFF. DNA of the CDR3: TGTGCCAGCTCCCAGAGCGGGAGTGAGTACAATGAGCAGTTCTTC.

This clone was seen a handful of times. The V gene is TRBV5-1, the J gene TRBJ2-5; D uncertain. Per the germline V gene, CDR1 is SGHRS and CDR2 is YFSETQ. V was cut by 2 bases and J by 4 bases, with 9 bases left in between. This CDR3 has 13 residues. CDR3 region: CASSFSLGETQYF. The CDR3 DNA sequence: TGCGCCAGCAGCTTCTCCCTAGGAGAGACCCAGTACTTC.

In this sample, this clone turned up a few times. At one boundary the junction diverges from the germline segment, which might be a read error. The chain joins TRBV18 to TRBJ1-1; 7 bases fit TRBD1. This CDR3 contains 13 residues. Germline CDR1 reads KGHSH; CDR2 reads LQKENI. The CDR3 coding sequence is TGTGCCAGCTCCCCACAGGGGTACACTGAAGCTTTCTTT. This encodes CASSPQGYTEAFF.

The table lists this clone with a few counts. The chain recombines TRBV19 with TRBJ2-3, with D unresolved. Germline V CDR1 and CDR2: LNHDA, SQIVND (reference sequence). The CDR3 runs 15 residues. V gave up 3 bases and J gave up 6 bases, with 16 bases separating them. CDR3 in DNA: TGTGCCAGTAGTATCCGGCCTTTCGAAGCGGATACGCAGTATTTT. It yields the protein CASSIRPFEADTQYF.

This clone was counted only a few times. V usage is TRBV7-9 and J usage is TRBJ1-4; tentative D call: TRBD1 (6 bases). CDR1 is SEHNR, CDR2 FQNEAQ, per germline (reference sequence). This CDR3 is 15 amino acids long. Trimming left V 5 bases short and J 8 bases short, with 18 bases between. This chain's CDR3 is CASSPTTGPLEKLFF. The CDR3 coding sequence is TGTGCCAGCAGCCCCACGACAGGTCCATTGGAAAAACTGTTTTTT.

This clone was counted only a few times. The gene calls are TRBV7-6 and TRBJ1-2; the match to TRBD1 covers 7 bases. Unmatched junction bases numbered 18, after V lost 5 bases and J lost 6 bases. Germline CDR1 reads SGHVS; CDR2 reads FNYEAQ. The CDR3 extends over 17 amino acids. The CDR3 reads CASSLILGGPPGDGYTF. In nucleotides, the CDR3 is TGTGCCAGCAGCCTTATTCTAGGGGGCCCACCCGGAGATGGCTACACCTTC.

This clone came up once. The CDR3 end shows no conserved phenylalanine or tryptophan, and so a read error is likely. This chain's CDR3 is CASSLINYPSTEAFL. CDR3 nucleotide sequence: TGTGCCAGCAGCTTGATCAATTACCCCTCCACTGAAGCTTTCCTT. The chain has TRBV5-4 and TRBJ1-1; D remains ambiguous. Deletions cut 1 base from V and 4 bases from J, with 14 bases between. The germline V gene encodes CDR1 SGHNT and CDR2 YYREEE (reference sequence). The CDR3 is 15 residues long.